The 4 T cell receptor beta chains below were found in one sample sequenced in a study of cytomegalovirus exposure and HLA in healthy donors. The primer mix had 60 Vbeta and 13 Jbeta primers. Using immunoSEQ multiplex PCR, the repertoire was profiled, and TCRdb retains in-frame clones only, with some absent. Recorded for this sample: more than 50,000 clones. The sequenced material came from PBMCs. The receptors shown here come from a man aged 18 to 29 in good health and CMV-seropositive.

V gene TRBV7-8 combines with J gene TRBJ2-3, with 8 bases aligning to TRBD1. This CDR3 has 16 residues. Germline V CDR1 and CDR2: SGHVS, FQNEAQ. V shed 5 bases and J 3 bases; nucleotides not matched to a gene: 10. The CDR3 is CASSKDRGRRTDTQYF. In DNA form, the CDR3 reads TGTGCCAGCAGCAAAGACAGGGGCCGTCGGACAGATACGCAGTATTTT.

The chain couples TRBV7-9 to TRBJ2-2, with TRBD2 matching 7 bases. V shed 3 bases, J shed 5 bases, and the junction held 15 bases outside the gene matches. CDR1 is SEHNR and CDR2 is FQNEAQ in the germline V gene (reference sequence). The length of the CDR3 is 18 residues. The CDR3 here is CASSFLGRSGGLTGELFF. CDR3 sequence (DNA): TGTGCCAGCAGCTTTCTGGGGCGATCGGGAGGCTTAACCGGGGAGCTGTTTTTT.

V usage is TRBV11-2 and J usage is TRBJ2-7; 8 bases are a match to TRBD1. Germline lookup yields CDR1 SGHAT and CDR2 FQNNGV. The CDR3 has 15 amino acids. V was pared by 4 bases and J by 2 bases, with 7 bases of the junction left unmatched. The CDR3 loop is CASSSVGQGPYEQYF. Here the CDR3 DNA reads TGTGCCAGCAGCTCCGTAGGACAGGGCCCCTACGAGCAGTACTTC.

This chain links TRBV9 with TRBJ2-1, with a tentative D call TRBD2 (6 bases). In germline, CDR1 is SGDLS, CDR2 YYNGEE. CDR3 length: 16 amino acids. Trimming removed 2 bases at V and 2 bases at J, with 14 bases between. The CDR3 spells CASSVGGSLAYNEQFF. For the CDR3, the DNA is TGTGCCAGCAGCGTGGGAGGCAGCCTGGCCTACAATGAGCAGTTCTTC. The complete variable domain, with remaining parts taken from reference TRBV9 and TRBJ2-1, reads DSGVTQTPKHLITATGQRVTLRCSPRSGDLSVYWYQQSLDQGLQFLIQYYNGEERAKGNILERFSAQQFPDLHSELNLSSLELGDSALYFCASSVGGSLAYNEQFFGPGTRLTVL.